This T cell receptor beta chain was sequenced in a study of spatial heterogeneity in lung cancer. This clonotype was seen at least ten times. Germline loops: CDR1 MNHNY, CDR2 SVGAGI (reference sequence). CDR3 length equals 14 residues. V was pared by 0 bases and J by 1 base, with 3 bases between. TCRdb reanalysed the 5' RACE reads using MiXCR and keeps one entry per CDR3 protein. Here the sample spans under 150,000 distinct CDR3 sequences, more than 10% being singletons. Time point here: blood at routine non-recurrence follow-up after resection. Whole RNA was taken from tumor, nontumor lung or frozen PBMC; it was then sequenced unsorted.

The specimen was PBMCs, collected at follow-up. The chain couples TRBV6-6 to TRBJ2-2; D call uncertain. This receptor was taken from a male donor with early-stage non-small cell lung cancer. CDR3 bases: TGTGCCAGCAGTTACTCACTGAACACCGGGGAGCTGTTTTTT. It encodes CASSYSLNTGELFF.